This is a list of T cell receptor beta chains from one sample in a study of T cell responses to AZD1222 COVID-19 vaccine. Profiling relied on immunoSEQ multiplex PCR, and the TCRdb table lists in-frame clones only, not all of them. The repertoire holds about 120,000 clones, with around 89% as singletons. The sequenced sample was peripheral blood, obtained on day 0 of AZD1222 vaccination. Receptor source: an adult in good health. CDR3s leave out the opening cysteine and the closing phenylalanine or tryptophan. D genes are given only for firm matches.

V gene: TRBV19; D gene: -; CDR3 protein: ASRFRGSNQPQH
V gene: TRBV18; D gene: -; CDR3 protein: ASSPQDMGYGYT
V gene: TRBV28; D gene: -; CDR3 protein: ASSLNQEGYT
V gene: TRBV29-1; D gene: -; CDR3 protein: SVEVNTEAF
V gene: TRBV5-6; D gene: -; CDR3 protein: ASSLLQGAYEQY
V gene: TRBV12-3/TRBV12-4; D gene: -; CDR3 protein: ASSFSGRGVQF
V gene: TRBV5-1; D gene: -; CDR3 protein: ASSLRQGPDTQY
V gene: TRBV9; D gene: TRBD1; CDR3 protein: ASSPPTGRDFNYGYT
V gene: TRBV7-3; D gene: TRBD1; CDR3 protein: ASSPTGGTDTQY
V gene: TRBV28; D gene: -; CDR3 protein: ASNWGLKTYEQY
V gene: TRBV7-3; D gene: -; CDR3 protein: ASSYDNEQF
V gene: TRBV6-6; D gene: -; CDR3 protein: ASSYQGSSGANVLT
V gene: TRBV24-1; D gene: -; CDR3 protein: ATSDSSDFGNTEAF
V gene: TRBV6-6; D gene: TRBD1; CDR3 protein: ASSPGQNYEQY
V gene: TRBV6-5; D gene: -; CDR3 protein: ASRLGVGNEKLF
V gene: TRBV3-1/TRBV3-2; D gene: TRBD1; CDR3 protein: ASSQSAGTVYEQY
V gene: TRBV10-3; D gene: -; CDR3 protein: AISDGGGRVALH
V gene: TRBV7-2; D gene: -; CDR3 protein: ASSVRGNQPQH
V gene: TRBV6-5; D gene: -; CDR3 protein: ASTQRLGRPEAF
V gene: TRBV12-5; D gene: -; CDR3 protein: ASGLDPGSPRGYT
V gene: TRBV28; D gene: -; CDR3 protein: ASSYRLNTEAF
V gene: TRBV7-3; D gene: -; CDR3 protein: ASSLNPGTYEQY
V gene: TRBV13; D gene: TRBD1; CDR3 protein: ASSLLYYDPPDRRYNEQF
V gene: TRBV10-3; D gene: -; CDR3 protein: ALRGENEQF
V gene: TRBV6-5; D gene: -; CDR3 protein: ASSYYPGGNYGYT
V gene: TRBV29-1; D gene: TRBD1; CDR3 protein: SVEDRVNYGYT
V gene: TRBV12-3/TRBV12-4; D gene: -; CDR3 protein: ASSLSANQPQH
V gene: TRBV7-2; D gene: TRBD1; CDR3 protein: ASSLGRQGANNEQF
V gene: TRBV5-1; D gene: -; CDR3 protein: ASSLEESLLNTEAF
V gene: TRBV29-1; D gene: -; CDR3 protein: SVWDNGAF
V gene: TRBV9; D gene: -; CDR3 protein: ASSDQETQY
V gene: TRBV24-1; D gene: -; CDR3 protein: ATSDSTYLGRTGELF
V gene: TRBV9; D gene: TRBD1; CDR3 protein: AFPFPDRGEGTGELF
V gene: TRBV7-2; D gene: TRBD2; CDR3 protein: ASSLTSGRTYEQY
V gene: TRBV9; D gene: TRBD1; CDR3 protein: ASSPQDRASSGANVLT
V gene: TRBV5-4; D gene: -; CDR3 protein: ASSFKGTDTQY
V gene: TRBV4-3; D gene: -; CDR3 protein: ASSPDSHRGAF
V gene: TRBV6-1; D gene: TRBD1; CDR3 protein: ASSDQGGPYEQY
V gene: TRBV24-1; D gene: -; CDR3 protein: ATRPGGGNTEAF
V gene: TRBV7-8; D gene: TRBD2; CDR3 protein: ASSPWGGDTDTQY
V gene: TRBV19; D gene: -; CDR3 protein: ASSVRTEINYGYT